The following is a T cell receptor (beta chain) sequence with its context. The antigen is unknown. This sample stems from a study of early T cells in non-severe SARS-CoV-2 infection. The overall study: Bulk RNA taken from unsorted whole blood was sequenced, leaving chains unpaired.

CDR3 size: 14 residues. V lost 5 bases and J lost 1; bases outside the gene matches: 3. From germline, CDR1 is MNHEY and CDR2 SMNVEV (reference sequence). General observations from the study: VDJdb matching favored anti-spike CD8 responses, missing private and CD4 specificities.

Researchers attached unique molecular identifiers to individual cDNA molecules. MiXCR, applied by TCRdb to the 5' RACE reads, yields one record per CDR3 protein. The data hold around 58,000 distinct CDR3 sequences, with roughly 8.2% observed a single time. The starting material was whole blood, obtained at baseline. This receptor was identified in an adult who was a healthcare worker with PCR-confirmed SARS-CoV-2 infection or an uninfected control (not recorded which). The V and J genes are TRBV27 and TRBJ1-1; TRBD1 agrees at 8 bases. CDR3 nucleotide sequence: TGTGCCAGCAGTAGGGGACAGGCGAACACTGAAGCTTTCTTT. Encoded protein: CASSRGQANTEAFF.